This TCR beta chain was captured by sequencing in a study of CD8 T cells in Susac syndrome. Sequencing targeted TCR beta in T cells from blood (CD8+ and CD4+). TEMRA cells were enriched by FACS, while CD8+ and CD4+ T cells were obtained through a negative isolation that was performed magnetically. Reverse transcription of roughly 0.45 to 1 ug RNA used random hexamers. With immunoSEQ multiplex PCR, TCR beta CDR3 was amplified across 54 Vbeta and 13 Jbeta. TCRdb analysed the immunoSEQ multiplex PCR reads with MiXCR anew, one entry per CDR3 protein. Of roughly 130,000 distinct CDR3 sequences listed, around 96% are singletons. The TCR comes from a human donor in good health. Sequenced input: CD4+ T cells from PBMCs.

The CDR3 protein is CASGGHHEAFF. The CDR3 bases are TGTGCCAGCGGGGGACATCATGAAGCTTTCTTT. This chain links TRBV28 with TRBJ1-1; D might be TRBD1 (6 bases). CDR1 is MDHEN, CDR2 SYDVKM, per germline. The length of the CDR3 is 11 residues. Trimming cost V 8 bases and J 7 bases, with 11 bases left between them.